The 23 T cell receptor beta chains below were found in one sample sequenced in a study of spatial heterogeneity in lung cancer. Study-wide results and caveats: Counts of expanded alpha and beta TCRs within tumors tracked the tumor nonsynonymous mutation count.

Time point reported: sample taken at primary tumor resection. These receptors are not linked to any known antigen. TCRdb recomputed calls from the 5' RACE reads with MiXCR, one row per CDR3 protein. The sample includes around 20,000 distinct CDR3 sequences, under 3.5% seen only once; the top ten take under 8%. This specimen was lung tumor tissue, taken at surgery. These TCRs come from a male donor with early-stage non-small cell lung cancer.

The table lists this clonotype with many counts. The chain employs TRBV6-2 or TRBV6-3 and TRBJ2-7; 7 nucleotides line up with TRBD2. Per the germline V gene, CDR1 is MNHEY and CDR2 is SVGEGT. This CDR3 has 12 amino acids. V shed 8 bases, J shed 0 bases, and the junction held 1 base outside the gene matches. The CDR3 region has the DNA TGTGCCAGCGGACTAGTCTCCTACGAGCAGTACTTC. Translation: CASGLVSYEQYF.

This clonotype was observed many times. The V call is TRBV9, the J call TRBJ2-1, with D tentatively TRBD1 (6 bases). The germline V gene encodes CDR1 SGDLS and CDR2 YYNGEE. Trimming left V 0 bases short and J 3 bases short, with 10 bases between. This CDR3 has 15 amino acids. CDR3 DNA sequence: TGTGCCAGCAGCGTAGCTGGGGGCGGCTACAATGAGCAGTTCTTC. It codes for CASSVAGGGYNEQFF.

This clonotype was seen ten or more times. The CDR3 nucleotides read TGCAGTGCTGACCAGGGGTTAAACATTCAGTACTTC. Protein sequence: CSADQGLNIQYF. V is TRBV20-1 and J is TRBJ2-4; TRBD1 might be the D (6 bases). CDR1 and CDR2 from the germline V gene are DFQATT and SNEGSKA (reference sequence). V was pared by 5 bases and J by 6 bases, with 11 bases between. CDR3 length equals 12 residues.

This clonotype is medium-sized in the sample. CDR3 bases: TGTGCCAGCAGCCAAGCGTCAGCCAACGCTGAGCAGTTCTTC. This translates into CASSQASANAEQFF. The V call is TRBV3-1, the J call TRBJ2-1; D ambiguous. There are 14 residues in the CDR3. The germline V gene has CDR1 LGHDT and CDR2 YNNKEL (reference sequence). Trimming removed 1 base at V and 9 bases at J, with 13 bases between.

This clonotype was observed at least ten times. This chain links TRBV14 with TRBJ2-7; D remains ambiguous. The CDR3 sequence is 13 residues long. CDR1 and CDR2 from the germline V gene are SGHDN and FVKESK. V gave up 1 base and J gave up 2 bases, with 6 bases separating them. The CDR3 sequence: CASSQGAPYEQYF. CDR3 DNA: TGTGCCAGCAGCCAAGGGGCGCCCTACGAGCAGTACTTC. Based on the CDR3 plus reference TRBV14 and TRBJ2-7, the full variable domain is EAGVTQFPSHSVIEKGQTVTLRCDPISGHDNLYWYRRVMGKEIKFLLHFVKESKQDESGMPNNRFLAERTGGTYSTLKVQPAELEDSGVYFCASSQGAPYEQYFGPGTRLTVT.

This clonotype occurred many times. The rearrangement joins TRBV11-2 to TRBJ2-1; perhaps TRBD2 as D (5 bases). This CDR3 comprises 15 residues. The germline V gene encodes CDR1 SGHAT and CDR2 FQNNGV. With 1 base removed from V and 13 bases from J, the gap between germline ends came to 20 bases. CDR3 sequence reads: CASSLAPFSGIGQFF. CDR3 nucleotides: TGTGCCAGCAGCTTAGCACCGTTTTCGGGGATTGGACAGTTCTTC.

In its sample, this clonotype was seen many times. The rearrangement joins TRBV2 to TRBJ2-7; no clear D gene. The CDR3 contains 13 residues. Germline lookup yields CDR1 SNHLY and CDR2 FYNNEI. V lost 6 bases and J 1 base, leaving 10 bases between the germline ends. The CDR3 nucleotides read TGTGCCAGCAGGACGAGGTTTTCCTACGAGCAGTACTTC. This gives the protein CASRTRFSYEQYF. Variable domain in full (rest from reference TRBV2 and TRBJ2-7): EPEVTQTPSHQVTQMGQEVILRCVPISNHLYFYWYRQILGQKVEFLVSFYNNEISEKSEIFDDQFSVERPDGSNFTLKIRSTKLEDSAMYFCASRTRFSYEQYFGPGTRLTVT.

This clonotype was detected ten times or more. This chain joins TRBV28 and TRBJ1-6; D remains ambiguous. V lost 10 bases, J lost 7 bases, and 20 bases lay in between. Per germline, CDR1 MDHEN and CDR2 SYDVKM. This CDR3 is built from 15 residues. CDR3 DNA sequence: TGTGCCACGGTCGTTAATGGGGTGGGAAATTCACCCCTCCACTTT. It yields the protein CATVVNGVGNSPLHF.

This clonotype was counted ten times or more. The J gene is TRBJ2-1, the V gene TRBV12-3 or TRBV12-4; possible D gene TRBD2, 6 bases. Trimming left V 5 bases short and J 4 bases short, with 18 bases between. The CDR3 sequence is 16 residues long. CDR3 sequence: CASSQGTEGRYNEQFF. The CDR3 DNA reads TGTGCCAGCAGTCAAGGGACGGAGGGGCGATACAATGAGCAGTTCTTC.

This clonotype was observed many times. V is TRBV27 and J is TRBJ2-7; 7 bases are shared with TRBD1. This CDR3 has 18 amino acids. Germline trimming cut 2 bases from V and 2 bases from J; bases unmatched to any gene: 15. Looked up from germline, CDR1 is MNHEY and CDR2 is SMNVEV (reference sequence). This CDR3 reads CASSLKGAGQTVAYEQYF. The CDR3 DNA sequence: TGTGCCAGCAGTTTAAAGGGGGCGGGCCAAACCGTCGCCTACGAGCAGTACTTC.

There are many counts of this clonotype. The rearrangement joins TRBV5-1 to TRBJ2-2; either TRBD1 or TRBD2 may fit D (5 bases each). Germline CDR1 and CDR2: SGHRS and YFSETQ. V lost 3 bases to trimming and J lost 3 bases, with 9 bases between them. This CDR3 is built from 14 residues. For the CDR3, the DNA is TGCGCCAGCAGCTCCCTGGGGGACACCGGGGAGCTGTTTTTT. As protein: CASSSLGDTGELFF. The full variable domain, completed using reference TRBV5-1 and TRBJ2-2, is KAGVTQTPRYLIKTRGQQVTLSCSPISGHRSVSWYQQTPGQGLQFLFEYFSETQRNKGNFPGRFSGRQFSNSRSEMNVSTLELGDSALYLCASSSLGDTGELFFGEGSRLTVL.

The sample holds many counts of this clonotype. This rearrangement joins TRBV2 to TRBJ2-5; 10 nucleotides match TRBD2. Germline lookup yields CDR1 SNHLY and CDR2 FYNNEI. V dropped 1 base and J dropped 7; count of bases not matched to a gene: 3. The CDR3 is 14 amino acids. CDR3 region: CASSEELAGRTQYF. The CDR3 nucleotides are TGTGCCAGCAGTGAAGAACTAGCGGGAAGGACCCAGTACTTC. Based on the CDR3 plus reference TRBV2 and TRBJ2-5, the full variable domain is EPEVTQTPSHQVTQMGQEVILRCVPISNHLYFYWYRQILGQKVEFLVSFYNNEISEKSEIFDDQFSVERPDGSNFTLKIRSTKLEDSAMYFCASSEELAGRTQYFGPGTRLLVL.

The sample holds many counts of this clonotype. This chain joins TRBV2 and TRBJ2-3; 7 nucleotides match TRBD1. Germline lookup yields CDR1 SNHLY and CDR2 FYNNEI. This CDR3 spans 13 amino acids. V shed 7 bases, J shed 2 bases, and the junction held 3 bases outside the gene matches. Written as DNA, the CDR3 is TGTGCCAGCACGGGACAGACCACAGATACGCAGTATTTT. Its translation: CASTGQTTDTQYF.

The chain couples TRBV29-1 to TRBJ1-1, with 7 bases that match TRBD1. Germline-derived CDR1 and CDR2 are SQVTM and ANQGSEA. The CDR3 runs to 14 residues. Losses at the gene ends were 6 bases for V and 5 bases for J; bases not matched to a gene: 12. CDR3 DNA: TGCAGCGTCCTTTCACAGGGGCGTCGGACTGAAGCTTTCTTT. This translates into CSVLSQGRRTEAFF.

This clonotype was detected ten times or more. The J gene is TRBJ2-1, the V gene TRBV5-1, with TRBD2 matching over 12 bases. The germline CDR1 and CDR2 sequences are SGHRS and YFSETQ. CDR3 size: 14 residues. Losses at the gene ends were 3 bases for V and 7 bases for J; bases not matched to a gene: 2. The CDR3 reads CASSWGTSGNEQFF. The CDR3 bases are TGCGCCAGCAGCTGGGGGACTAGCGGGAATGAGCAGTTCTTC.

This clonotype was observed many times. The rearrangement links TRBV2 to TRBJ1-1; a possible D gene is TRBD1 (5 bases). CDR3 length: 15 amino acids. V lost 7 bases, J lost 1 base, and 16 bases lay in between. CDR1 is SNHLY, CDR2 FYNNEI, per germline. The CDR3 sequence: CASTPRGGQNTEAFF. CDR3 nucleotides: TGTGCCAGCACCCCACGGGGCGGTCAGAACACTGAAGCTTTCTTT.

The sample holds many counts of this clonotype. The chain links TRBV5-1 to TRBJ2-7, with D unclear. In germline, CDR1 is SGHRS, CDR2 YFSETQ. This CDR3 has 14 residues. V lost 4 bases and J lost 5, with 16 bases in between. CDR3 loop: CASSPGRPGHEQYF. CDR3 DNA sequence: TGCGCCAGCAGCCCAGGACGGCCCGGTCACGAGCAGTACTTC.

In this sample, this clonotype turned up many times. This chain joins TRBV12-3 or TRBV12-4 and TRBJ2-1; 10 bases are a match to TRBD2. Germline trimming cut 6 bases from V and 1 base from J; bases unmatched to any gene: 6. CDR3 length: 16 amino acids. The CDR3 loop reads CASRPGLADSYNEQFF. The CDR3 coding sequence is TGTGCCAGCAGACCAGGACTAGCGGATTCCTACAATGAGCAGTTCTTC.

Ten or more counts support this clonotype. This chain joins TRBV20-1 and TRBJ1-6; 8 nucleotides line up with TRBD1. The CDR3 covers 15 residues. Germline values: CDR1 DFQATT, CDR2 SNEGSKA (reference sequence). J was trimmed by 13 bases and V by 4 bases; bases with no gene match: 15. DNA for the CDR3: TGCAGTGCTAAGTTGGGACAGGCAGCCGGAGGGCCCCTCCACTTT. This translates into CSAKLGQAAGGPLHF.

This clonotype was recorded many times. V is TRBV5-1 and J is TRBJ2-5; tentative D call: TRBD1 (6 bases). Trimming shortened V by 6 bases and J by 2 bases, and 11 bases separated the two germline ends. Germline CDR1 and CDR2: SGHRS and YFSETQ. The CDR3 is 13 amino acids. CDR3 nucleotides: TGCGCCAGCAAGGACAGAACTCAAGAGACCCAGTACTTC. This encodes CASKDRTQETQYF.

There are many counts of this clonotype. CDR3 sequence: CSARQGLQGNTIYF. As DNA, the CDR3 is TGCAGTGCACGCCAGGGCCTCCAGGGAAACACCATATATTTT. This sequence joins TRBV20-1 and TRBJ1-3; perhaps TRBD1 as D (5 bases). This CDR3 comprises 14 residues. Germline CDR1 DFQATT, CDR2 SNEGSKA (reference sequence). V lost 6 bases to trimming and J lost 4 bases, with 16 bases between them.

This clonotype has ten or more counts. The genes are TRBV24-1 and TRBJ2-7, with a possible D match to TRBD1 (6 bases). V dropped 6 bases and J dropped 5 bases, with 16 bases sitting between them. Germline-derived CDR1 and CDR2 are KGHDR and SFDVKD. The CDR3 totals 14 residues. CDR3 residues: CATSKAQGNDEQYF. The DNA of the CDR3 is TGTGCCACCAGTAAGGCCCAGGGGAACGACGAGCAGTACTTC.

This clonotype has at least ten counts. V gene TRBV4-1 combines with J gene TRBJ2-7, with 8 bases matching TRBD2. J gave up 0 bases and V 0 bases, and 7 bases lay outside the gene matches. Germline CDR1 reads MGHRA; CDR2 reads YSYEKL. The CDR3 has 17 residues. CDR3 bases: TGCGCCAGCAGCCAAGATTCCGGGACTAGGGCCTCCTACGAGCAGTACTTC. Its protein is CASSQDSGTRASYEQYF.